Listed below are T cell receptor beta chains from one sample, sequenced in a study of shared clonotypes between healthy human individuals. The table came from immunoSEQ multiplex PCR; TCRdb's copy has only in-frame clones and leaves some out. The table includes about 2.1 million clones, around 93% detected once. Sequenced material: naive CD8+ T cells from PBMCs. Receptors originate from a young man in good health. Some clones in this sample may be carry-over from other donors' samples. Both conserved end residues are part of each CDR3. D genes are given only for firm matches. Clone size is shown for a subset of rows, as once, few, many or a class of expanded clone.

v_gene,d_gene,j_gene,abundance,CDR3nt,CDR3aa
TRBV11-3,.,TRBJ2-7,.,TGTGCCAGCAGCAGAAGGGGGGTTTCGAACGAGCAGTACTTC,CASSRRGVSNEQYF
TRBV6-5,.,TRBJ1-2,.,TGTGCCAGCAGTCACGCTGAGGGATCCGGCTATGGCTACACCTTC,CASSHAEGSGYGYTF
TRBV7-9,.,TRBJ2-1,.,TGTGCCAGCAGCTTAACGAGGGTAGGGTTATTGGGTGGTGAGCAGTTCTTC,CASSLTRVGLLGGEQFF
TRBV27,.,TRBJ2-7,.,TGTGCCAGCAGTGCAGGGTCGACCTACGAGCAGTACTTC,CASSAGSTYEQYF
TRBV10-2,.,TRBJ1-2,few,TGCGCCAGCACTGCGACGGAGGGCGGCTATGGCTACACCTTC,CASTATEGGYGYTF
TRBV28,TRBD1,TRBJ1-2,.,TGTGCCAGCAGCCAGGGGGCCTCTAACTATGGCTACACCTTC,CASSQGASNYGYTF
TRBV15,.,TRBJ1-2,.,TGTGCCACCAGCAGGGACCGGACAGACGCAGAGCGTGGCTACACCTTC,CATSRDRTDAERGYTF
TRBV30,.,TRBJ1-5,.,TGTGCCTGGAGTCCCCGTTCGCCAGGGGAAGGCAATCAGCCCCAGCATTTT,CAWSPRSPGEGNQPQHF
TRBV28,.,TRBJ1-1,.,TGTGCCAGCAGTTTGGGACGGGAGGTGGCTTTCTTT,CASSLGREVAFF
TRBV5-5,.,TRBJ1-3,.,TGTGCCAGCAGCTTGGCAGGGTCAGGAAACACCATATATTTT,CASSLAGSGNTIYF
TRBV7-9,.,TRBJ1-1,once,TGTGCCAGCAGCCCCCCTTCCACTGAAGCTTTCTTT,CASSPPSTEAFF
TRBV11-1,.,TRBJ1-1,.,TGTGCCAGCAGCCTCGACAACACTGAAGCTTTCTTT,CASSLDNTEAFF
TRBV7-9,.,TRBJ2-2,.,TGTGCCAGCCACTCCCCGACCGGGGAGCTGTTTTTT,CASHSPTGELFF
TRBV27,TRBD1,TRBJ1-2,.,TGTGCCAGCAGTTCACGTCAACTAGGGACAGGGGGATCAGCTAACTATGGCTACACCTTC,CASSSRQLGTGGSANYGYTF
TRBV2,TRBD2,TRBJ2-7,.,TGTGCCAGCAGTGAGGGGACTACGAGCGAGCAGTACTTC,CASSEGTTSEQYF
TRBV11-3,.,TRBJ2-5,.,TGTGCCAGCAGCTTAGGTCGGGGCAAAGAGACCCAGTACTTC,CASSLGRGKETQYF
TRBV4-1,TRBD1,TRBJ1-5,.,TGCGCCAGCAGCCAAGCCCCGGGACAGGGATATCAGCCCCAGCATTTT,CASSQAPGQGYQPQHF
TRBV7-3,.,TRBJ1-2,.,TGTGCCAGCAGCTTATCAGGAGGGGGGGCCTATGGCTACACCTTC,CASSLSGGGAYGYTF
TRBV5-8,.,TRBJ2-5,.,TGTGCCAGCAGCCACAAGCCCGGGACAAAGACCCAGTACTTC,CASSHKPGTKTQYF
TRBV18,TRBD1,TRBJ2-7,.,TGTGCCAGCTCACCAATAACAGGGGGCGCCTCCTACGAGCAGTACTTC,CASSPITGGASYEQYF
TRBV18,.,TRBJ2-7,.,TGTGCCAGCTCGCCCTCGTCGGCAGTCTACGAGCAGTACTTC,CASSPSSAVYEQYF
TRBV2,TRBD2,TRBJ2-5,.,TGTGCCAGTCGAACTAGCGGGAGGCCTCAAGAGACCCAGTACTTC,CASRTSGRPQETQYF
TRBV7-8,.,TRBJ2-1,.,TGTGCCAGCAGCTCCTGGTCGAGCTCCTACAATGAGCAGTTCTTC,CASSSWSSSYNEQFF
TRBV4-1,TRBD1,TRBJ2-1,.,TGCGCCAGCAGCCAAGTGGGGGACAGGGGATGGAATGAGCAGTTCTTC,CASSQVGDRGWNEQFF
TRBV10-2,TRBD2,TRBJ2-1,.,TGCGCCAGCACCGCTCGGCTAGCGGATAACAATGAGCAGTTCTTC,CASTARLADNNEQFF
TRBV9,TRBD1,TRBJ1-1,.,TGTGCCAGCAGCGACCAAACCGGGACAGGGCTCATGAACACTGAAGCTTTCTTT,CASSDQTGTGLMNTEAFF
TRBV28,.,TRBJ2-7,.,TGTGCCAGCAGTTTAGGTGCAGCCTCCTACGAGCAGTACTTC,CASSLGAASYEQYF
TRBV7-2,TRBD2,TRBJ2-1,.,TGTGCCAGCAGAATGGCGGGAGGGCGTTACAATGAGCAGTTCTTC,CASRMAGGRYNEQFF
TRBV23-1,.,TRBJ2-7,.,TGCGCCAGCAGTCGGGGATTGCGGGCTTACGAGCAGTACTTC,CASSRGLRAYEQYF
TRBV6-1,.,TRBJ1-1,once,TGTGCCAGCAGTGAAGAAGGGGGGGGTGGCACTGAAGCTTTCTTT,CASSEEGGGGTEAFF
TRBV7-9,TRBD2,TRBJ2-7,.,TGTGCCAGCAGCTACCCCTGGGGGGGAGATCCTAACTACGAGCAGTACTTC,CASSYPWGGDPNYEQYF
TRBV7-9,.,TRBJ2-7,.,TGTGCCAGCAGCTTAGTCAGCGGGGAGCAGTACTTC,CASSLVSGEQYF
TRBV6-4,.,TRBJ1-4,.,TGTGCCAGCAGGCCTACAGGGTCAACTAATGAAAAACTGTTTTTT,CASRPTGSTNEKLFF
TRBV21-1,.,TRBJ2-7,.,TGTGCCAGCAGCAGACCGGGACTAGCGGGAGGAGGGCAGTACTTC,CASSRPGLAGGGQYF
TRBV27,.,TRBJ2-1,.,TGTGCCAGCAGTTTAGGGAGCGGAAACAATGAGCAGTTCTTC,CASSLGSGNNEQFF
TRBV27,.,TRBJ1-1,.,TGTGCCAGCAGTTTAAGAGGGATGAACACTGAAGCTTTCTTT,CASSLRGMNTEAFF
TRBV9,.,TRBJ2-3,few,TGTGCCAGCAGCGTGGGGTTTGTGCCAGCCACAGATACGCAGTATTTT,CASSVGFVPATDTQYF
TRBV27,TRBD1,TRBJ2-2,.,TGTGCCAGCAGTACAGGGGGAAGAACCGGGGAGCTGTTTTTT,CASSTGGRTGELFF
TRBV6-4,TRBD2,TRBJ2-3,.,TGTGCCAGCAGGCGAACTAGCGGAGGTACAGATACGCAGTATTTT,CASRRTSGGTDTQYF
TRBV5-6,.,TRBJ2-7,.,TGTGCCAGCAGCTCGAAGGGGAGCTCCTACGAGCAGTACTTC,CASSSKGSSYEQYF
TRBV14,.,TRBJ2-1,.,TGTGCCAGCAGCCAAGACGGGTGGGAGCAGTTCTTC,CASSQDGWEQFF
TRBV4-1,TRBD1,TRBJ1-2,.,TGCGCCAGCAGTCAGGGACCCTCCGGGACAGGGGGGTCCATAGGTGGCTACACCTTC,CASSQGPSGTGGSIGGYTF
TRBV13,TRBD2,TRBJ2-5,.,TGTGCCAGCAGCCCTCTGGGCGGGAGGCAGAGGGAGACCCAGTACTTC,CASSPLGGRQRETQYF
TRBV19,.,TRBJ1-1,.,TGTGCCAGTAGTATGGGAACAGGGAGGACTGAAGCTTTCTTT,CASSMGTGRTEAFF
TRBV19,.,TRBJ2-2,.,TGTGCCAGTAGTATAGGACTAGCGAACACCGGGGAGCTGTTTTTT,CASSIGLANTGELFF
TRBV27,.,TRBJ2-7,.,TGTGCCAGCAGTGCCTCCGCCTACGAGCAGTACTTC,CASSASAYEQYF
TRBV19,.,TRBJ2-2,once,TGTGCAACTCAATGGGCAGGGGAATCCACCGGGGAGCTGTTTTTT,CATQWAGESTGELFF
TRBV28,TRBD1,TRBJ2-1,once,TGTGCCAGCAGTTTTCCCCCCACCGGGACAGAGTCTAATGAGCAGTTCTTC,CASSFPPTGTESNEQFF